These 20 T cell receptor beta chains were all obtained from the same sample, sequenced in a study of cytomegalovirus exposure and HLA in healthy donors. Both 60 Vbeta primers and 13 Jbeta primers went into the PCR. Only in-frame clones appear in the TCRdb table, and some are missing; sequencing was by immunoSEQ multiplex PCR. The sample holds 130,000 or so clones, more than 65% seen once. Sequences were obtained from PBMCs. These receptors came from a young woman in good health and CMV-seropositive.

This clone has only one observation. The junction and the germline gene differ at one end; a read error may be behind it. The V gene is TRBV7-9, the J gene TRBJ1-1; D is unresolved. Germline V CDR1 and CDR2: SEHNR, FQNEAQ (reference sequence). CDR3 length equals 12 residues. CDR3 protein: CSSSPNRAEAFF. The CDR3 DNA reads as TGTTCCAGCAGCCCGAATCGCGCGGAAGCTTTCTTT.

This clone was seen just once. The gene calls are TRBV9 and TRBJ2-1; 7 bases are a match to TRBD1. The CDR3 contains 13 residues. Germline CDR1 is SGDLS and CDR2 is YYNGEE. V lost 4 bases, J lost 7 bases, and 5 bases stayed unmatched. The CDR3 coding sequence is TGTGCCAGCAGCATTAGGGGGCAAAATGAGCAGTTCTTC. Residues: CASSIRGQNEQFF.

The chain has TRBV2 and TRBJ2-6; the D gene is possibly TRBD1 (6 bases). Trimming pared 0 bases from V and 0 bases from J, leaving 12 bases between. This CDR3 spans 18 amino acids. Germline V lookup: CDR1 SNHLY, CDR2 FYNNEI. CDR3 DNA: TGTGCCAGCAGTGAAGCGGAACAGGGTGGCTCTGGGGCCAACGTCCTGACTTTC. Protein: CASSEAEQGGSGANVLTF.

The chain recombines TRBV11-2 with TRBJ2-1; 8 bases align to TRBD2. Germline CDR1 is SGHAT and CDR2 is FQNNGV. The CDR3 contains 15 residues. After removal of 2 bases from V and 2 bases from J, the junction contained 2 bases not matched to a gene. This CDR3 is CASSLQRGPYNEQFF. CDR3 in DNA: TGTGCCAGCAGCTTACAGCGGGGGCCCTACAATGAGCAGTTCTTC.

V gene TRBV7-3 combines with J gene TRBJ2-2; D remains unclear. CDR3 length: 14 amino acids. The V gene lost 5 bases and the J gene lost 1 base, with 8 bases spanning the gap. Germline CDR1 reads SGHTA; CDR2 reads FQGTGA. The CDR3 DNA sequence: TGTGCCAGCAGCCCCCTTTTGAACACCGGGGAGCTGTTTTTT. Amino acids: CASSPLLNTGELFF.

The chain is built from TRBV27 and TRBJ2-7; 10 bases map to TRBD2. The CDR3 runs to 15 residues. Germline assignment: CDR1 MNHEY and CDR2 SMNVEV (reference sequence). Trimming at V came to 6 bases and at J to 0 bases, leaving 5 bases not matched to a gene. CDR3 coding DNA: TGTGCCAGCAGGCGGACTAGCGGACCCTCCTACGAGCAGTACTTC. It yields the protein CASRRTSGPSYEQYF.

CDR3 amino acids: CASSTGNPNQPQHF. CDR3 DNA sequence: TGTGCCAGTTCGACAGGGAATCCCAATCAGCCCCAGCATTTT. The chain is built from TRBV19 and TRBJ1-5; 7 nucleotides line up with TRBD1. J was trimmed by 3 bases and V by 8 bases; bases with no gene match: 7. There are 14 residues in the CDR3. In germline, CDR1 is LNHDA, CDR2 SQIVND (reference sequence).

Only one count was recorded for this clone. Other DNA sequences in the sample encode the same CDR3. The chain recombines TRBV11-2 with TRBJ2-7; TRBD1 is a possible D gene (5 bases). The ends were cut back, 1 base at V and 3 bases at J, with 7 bases in the middle. Germline V gene data show CDR1 as SGHAT and CDR2 as FQNNGV. The CDR3 extends over 13 amino acids. The CDR3 loop reads CASSLGTNYEQYF. CDR3 DNA: TGTGCCAGCAGCTTAGGGACAAACTACGAGCAGTACTTC.

Points on this clone: The junction departs from germline at one end; a sequencing error may be responsible. The chain joins TRBV4-1 to TRBJ1-6; no reliable D call. CDR1 and CDR2 from the germline V gene are MGHRA and YSYEKL. The CDR3 totals 15 residues. The CDR3, as DNA: TGCGCCAGCAGCCAAGCCCCTCACTATGATTCACCCCTCCACTTT. The encoded protein is CASSQAPHYDSPLHF.

The chain has TRBV4-1 and TRBJ2-2; 7 nucleotides agree with TRBD1. V lost 2 bases and J lost 7; bases outside the gene matches: 13. Per the germline V gene, CDR1 is MGHRA and CDR2 is YSYEKL. The CDR3 contains 17 residues. CDR3 sequence: CASSQFQGVLIHGELFF. Written as DNA, the CDR3 is TGCGCCAGCAGCCAATTCCAGGGGGTACTCATTCACGGGGAGCTGTTTTTT.

This chain joins TRBV6-5 and TRBJ2-2; no definite D call. In germline, CDR1 is MNHEY, CDR2 SVGAGI. This CDR3 comprises 14 residues. V gave up 7 bases and J gave up 4 bases, with 13 bases separating them. The CDR3 bases are TGTGCCAGCACTCTAGAATCGTCCACCGGGGAGCTGTTTTTT. As protein: CASTLESSTGELFF.

This clone was observed a few times. The chain joins TRBV19 to TRBJ2-2; no definite D call. Trimming took off 8 bases at V and 8 bases at J, with 12 bases between the two ends. Per the germline V gene, CDR1 is LNHDA and CDR2 is SQIVND (reference sequence). CDR3 size: 12 residues. The CDR3 loop is CASPNSSGELFF. DNA of the CDR3: TGTGCCAGTCCCAACTCGTCGGGGGAGCTGTTTTTT.

This chain connects TRBV27 to TRBJ2-7; tentative D call: TRBD1 (6 bases). Looked up from germline, CDR1 is MNHEY and CDR2 is SMNVEV (reference sequence). V dropped 6 bases and J dropped 4 bases, with 16 bases sitting between them. The CDR3 consists of 14 residues. The CDR3 spells CASSPQDRSYEQYF. CDR3 nucleotide sequence: TGTGCCAGCAGCCCGCAGGACAGATCATACGAGCAGTACTTC.

The J gene is TRBJ1-5, the V gene TRBV19; D is perhaps TRBD1 (6 bases). The CDR3 contains 15 residues. V lost 3 bases to trimming and J lost 5 bases, with 14 bases between them. Per germline, CDR1 LNHDA and CDR2 SQIVND (reference sequence). The CDR3 is CASSIGTGWDQPQHF. The CDR3 bases are TGTGCCAGTAGTATTGGAACAGGGTGGGATCAGCCCCAGCATTTT.

This CDR3 reads CATPTSYTETQYF. CDR3 nucleotide sequence: TGTGCCACCCCGACTAGCTATACAGAGACCCAGTACTTC. The gene calls are TRBV21-1 and TRBJ2-5; TRBD2 is the table's D call and was not checked against the DNA. TRBV21-1 is noted as a pseudogene. The CDR3 has 13 residues.

The sample holds one count of this clone. V usage is TRBV15 and J usage is TRBJ1-1; the match to TRBD1 covers 8 bases. V trimming: 1 base; J trimming: 11 bases; junction bases outside the gene matches: 12. Germline CDR1 reads LNHNV; CDR2 reads YYDKDF (reference sequence). This CDR3 has 15 residues. CDR3 DNA: TGTGCCACCAGCAGAGCTCGGACAGGGACCGAGTACGCTTTCTTT. This encodes CATSRARTGTEYAFF. The variable domain in full, with the rest retrieved from reference TRBV15 and TRBJ1-1, is DAMVIQNPRYQVTQFGKPVTLSCSQTLNHNVMYWYQQKSSQAPKLLFHYYDKDFNNEADTPDNFQSRRPNTSFCFLDIRSPGLGDTAMYLCATSRARTGTEYAFFGQGTRLTVV.

The DNA of the CDR3 is TGTGCCTGGAGTGCGGACAGGGTTCGGTTCAATGAGCAGTTCTTC. Translating it yields CAWSADRVRFNEQFF. The chain couples TRBV30 to TRBJ2-1; 8 positions match TRBD1. V lost 1 base to trimming and J lost 6 bases; unmatched junction nucleotides: 8. Germline V CDR1 and CDR2: GTSNPN, SVGIG (reference sequence). This CDR3 contains 15 residues.

V and J are TRBV21-1 and TRBJ1-6; the table's TRBD1 call for D was not verified on the DNA. TRBV21-1 is assigned pseudogene status. The CDR3 spans 14 residues. CDR3 in DNA: TGTGCCAGAGAACAGGGGCCGGCGAATTCACCCCTCCACTTT. This encodes CAREQGPANSPLHF.

The chain joins TRBV5-1 to TRBJ2-7; 8 nucleotides agree with TRBD1. The junction had 4 bases not matched to a gene; V was cut back by 4 bases and J by 1 base. The CDR3 runs 14 residues. From germline, CDR1 is SGHRS and CDR2 YFSETQ. DNA of the CDR3: TGCGCCAGCAGCACGACAGGGGAGTCCTACGAGCAGTACTTC. Translated: CASSTTGESYEQYF.

This clone was seen a handful of times. This sequence joins TRBV29-1 and TRBJ1-1; possible D gene TRBD1, 5 bases. The germline CDR1 and CDR2 sequences are SQVTM and ANQGSEA. With 6 bases removed from V and 3 bases from J, the gap between germline ends came to 8 bases. The CDR3 runs to 11 residues. DNA for the CDR3: TGCAGCGTGGGGGGGGACACTGAAGCTTTCTTT. Translation gives CSVGGDTEAFF.